This is a list of T cell receptor beta chains from one sample in a study of blood T cells in healthy people across ages. Using its own MiXCR run on the 5' RACE reads, TCRdb lists one record per CDR3 protein. The sample yields hundreds of thousands of distinct CDR3 sequences, around two fifths seen once. The sequenced material came from blood. These receptors all come from a man between 60 and 75 years old in good health. The CDR3 runs from the conserved cysteine through the conserved F or W. The D gene is left open where the match is weak. Size is omitted from some rows. Given values are once, few, many or a class for expanded clones.

j_call,d_call,cdr3_length,v_call,clone_size,cdr3_nt,cdr3_aa
TRBJ2-4,NA,12,TRBV6-2/TRBV6-3,few,TGTGCCAGCAGCCTCCTCGGGACAATTTTGTACTTC,CASSLLGTILYF
TRBJ2-3,NA,15,TRBV7-9,NA,TGTGCCAACTCCAGGATGGGACGCAGCACAGATACGCAGTATTTT,CANSRMGRSTDTQYF
TRBJ2-1,TRBD2,19,TRBV19,NA,TGTGCCAGTAGTGGACTAGCGGGGGGGCCTGCGAGCTCCTACAATGAGCAGTTCTTC,CASSGLAGGPASSYNEQFF
TRBJ2-7,TRBD1,15,TRBV4-3,NA,TGCGCCAGCAGCCAAGATTGGACAGGGTCCTACGAGCAGTACTTC,CASSQDWTGSYEQYF
TRBJ2-7,NA,13,TRBV3-1,once,TGTGCCAGCAGCCAAGATTCGGCGTCCGAGCAGTACTTC,CASSQDSASEQYF
TRBJ2-6,NA,13,TRBV11-2,many,TGTGCCAGCAATCAGGCAGGGGCCAACGTCCTGACTTTC,CASNQAGANVLTF
TRBJ1-2,NA,13,TRBV7-2,few,TGTGCCAGCAGCTTAGACAATAACTATGGCTACACCTTC,CASSLDNNYGYTF
TRBJ2-4,TRBD1,15,TRBV6-2/TRBV6-3,few,TGTGCCAGCAGTTGGGGACAGCCAGCCAAAAACATTCAGTACTTC,CASSWGQPAKNIQYF
TRBJ2-2,TRBD2,14,TRBV5-8,NA,TGTGCCAGCAGCTCCGGACTAGCGGCCGGGGAGCTGTTTTTT,CASSSGLAAGELFF
TRBJ2-7,TRBD1,15,TRBV6-2/TRBV6-3,NA,TGTGCCAGCAGATCCGGGGGACAGGGGTCCTACGAGCAGTACTTC,CASRSGGQGSYEQYF
TRBJ2-3,NA,13,TRBV7-2,NA,TGTGCCAGCAGCTTACCCCGAACAGATACGCAGTATTTT,CASSLPRTDTQYF
TRBJ2-2,TRBD1,17,TRBV5-1,NA,TGCGCCAGCAGCTGGACAGGGGGCTTTGGGAACACCGGGGAGCTGTTTTTT,CASSWTGGFGNTGELFF
TRBJ1-2,NA,14,TRBV6-2/TRBV6-3,NA,TGTGCCAGCAGCCCCACATCCGGACAGCGGGGCTACACCTTC,CASSPTSGQRGYTF
TRBJ1-2,TRBD1,17,TRBV5-1,NA,TGCGCCAGCAGCATCGGGGACAGGGGATCAGCTAACTATGGCTACACCTTC,CASSIGDRGSANYGYTF